The source of this T cell receptor (beta chain) is a study of vaccination and CD4 T cells after COVID-19. Study summary: Overlapping peptides covering the spike proteins of SARS-CoV-2, HCoV-NL63, HCoV-OC43 and HCoV-229E were added to stimulate cells.

To note about this clonotype: Antigen: not known.

Sequence data for DNA of cultured CD4+ T cells were generated by the Oncomine TCR Beta short-read assay. One entry per CDR3 protein results from TCRdb running MiXCR on the PCR reads. The sample lists about 13,000 distinct CDR3 sequences; about two fifths were seen once. Noted treatment: roughly 10-day PBMC culture with coronavirus spike peptide pools or control peptides (ViraFEST assay). Via ViraFEST, peptide pools expanded antigen-specific T cells before TCR sequencing. The receptor's source is a human donor who had recovered from COVID-19. Sequenced: CD4+ T cells from blood, cultured in vitro.

The CDR3 region is CATGTGRNTEAFF. In DNA, the CDR3 is TGTGCCACAGGGACAGGGCGAAACACTGAAGCTTTCTTT. V usage is TRBV19 and J usage is TRBJ1-1; 9 positions agree with TRBD1. Trimming cost V 10 bases and J 2 bases; bases outside gene matches: 5. This CDR3 has 13 residues. Germline V gene lookup returns CDR1 LNHDA and CDR2 SQIVND (reference sequence).